Below are 3 T cell receptor beta chains sequenced from a single sample in a study of tumor-infiltrating lymphocytes in primary liver carcinoma. Co-extracted RNA and DNA came from roughly 20-30 mg of unsorted bulk tissue. TCR beta cDNA was prepared out of roughly 500 ng total RNA by means of a constant-region primer. A slightly modified ARM-PCR protocol with three nested multiplex PCR rounds produced these TCR beta libraries. Primers for the first two PCR rounds were TRBV1-TRBV30 forward primers and a C-beta reverse primer (roughly 10 cycles per round). TCRdb independently ran MiXCR on the multiplex PCR reads; one entry per CDR3 protein. The sample has roughly 50,000 distinct CDR3 sequences; about 70% are singletons. Input material: liver tumor tissue from sampling region 2. The subset is: tumor region T2, inferior pole. Source of these receptors: a middle-aged man with primary liver carcinoma and hepatitis B virus infection.

With respect to this clonotype: A read error may explain this, as a much larger clone is one base away. V gene TRBV7-9 combines with J gene TRBJ1-4; D call uncertain. The CDR3 has 14 residues. Germline CDR1 SEHNR, CDR2 FQNEAQ (reference sequence). CDR3 region: CTSSLSSVNEKLFF. The CDR3, as DNA: TGTACCAGCAGCTTGTCCAGTGTAAATGAAAAACTGTTTTTT.

Points on this clonotype: One end of the junction is discordant with germline, which a read error may explain. This chain links TRBV4-1 with TRBJ2-1, with D possibly matching TRBD2 (6 bases). From germline, CDR1 is MGHRA and CDR2 YSYEKL. The CDR3 sequence is 16 residues long. The CDR3 is CTSSQAKRELYNEQFF. Written as DNA, the CDR3 is TGCACCAGTAGCCAAGCGAAACGGGAGTTGTATAATGAGCAGTTCTTC.

With respect to this clonotype: Germline and junction disagree at one end, which may indicate a read error. The V gene is TRBV6-1, the J gene TRBJ2-3, with TRBD2 matching 7 bases. The CDR3 covers 16 residues. Germline V gene lookup returns CDR1 MNHNS and CDR2 SASEGT. The CDR3 here is CASSQLAGLTTDMRYF. The CDR3, as DNA: TGCGCCAGCAGTCAATTAGCGGGTTTAACCACAGATATGCGGTATTTT.